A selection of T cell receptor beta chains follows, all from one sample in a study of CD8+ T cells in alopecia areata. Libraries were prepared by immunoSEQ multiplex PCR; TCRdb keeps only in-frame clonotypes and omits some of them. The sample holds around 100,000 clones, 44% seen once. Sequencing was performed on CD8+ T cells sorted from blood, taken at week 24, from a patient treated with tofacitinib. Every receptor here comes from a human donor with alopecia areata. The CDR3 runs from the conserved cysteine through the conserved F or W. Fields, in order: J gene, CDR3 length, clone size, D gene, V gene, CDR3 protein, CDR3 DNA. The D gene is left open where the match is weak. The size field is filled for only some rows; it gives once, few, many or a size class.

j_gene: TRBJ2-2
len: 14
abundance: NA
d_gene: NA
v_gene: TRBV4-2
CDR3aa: CASSQHLNTGELFF
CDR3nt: TGTGCCAGCAGCCAACATTTAAACACCGGGGAGCTGTTTTTT

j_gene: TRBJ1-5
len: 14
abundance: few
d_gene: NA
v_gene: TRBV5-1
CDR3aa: CASSLSRNDQPQHF
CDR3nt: TGCGCCAGCAGCTTGAGCAGGAACGATCAGCCCCAGCATTTT

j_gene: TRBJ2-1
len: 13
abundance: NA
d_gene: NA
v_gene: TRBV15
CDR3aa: CATSREVKHEQFF
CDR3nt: TGTGCCACCAGCAGAGAGGTGAAGCATGAGCAGTTCTTC

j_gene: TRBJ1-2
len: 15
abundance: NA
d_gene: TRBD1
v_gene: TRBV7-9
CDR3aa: CAILSGTGVDYGYTF
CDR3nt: TGTGCCATATTATCTGGGACAGGGGTGGACTATGGCTACACCTTC

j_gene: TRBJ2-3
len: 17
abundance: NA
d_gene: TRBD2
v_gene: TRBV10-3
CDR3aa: CAISESPGLAGEDTQYF
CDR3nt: TGTGCCATCAGTGAGTCCCCAGGACTAGCGGGAGAGGATACGCAGTATTTT

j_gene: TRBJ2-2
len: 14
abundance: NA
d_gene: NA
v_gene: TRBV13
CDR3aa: CASSGQQGAGELFF
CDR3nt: TGTGCCAGCAGCGGACAACAGGGAGCCGGGGAGCTGTTTTTT

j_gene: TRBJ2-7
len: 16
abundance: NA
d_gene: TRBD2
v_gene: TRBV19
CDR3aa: CASSIDSSGGNYEQYF
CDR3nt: TGTGCCAGTAGTATAGATTCGAGCGGGGGAAACTACGAGCAGTACTTC

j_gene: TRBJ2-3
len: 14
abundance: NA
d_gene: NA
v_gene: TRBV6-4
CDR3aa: CASSRMGGTDTQYF
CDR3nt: TGTGCCAGCAGCCGGATGGGGGGCACAGATACGCAGTATTTT

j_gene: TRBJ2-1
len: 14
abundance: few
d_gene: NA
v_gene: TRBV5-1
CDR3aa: CASATGAAYNEQFF
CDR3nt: TGCGCCAGCGCGACGGGGGCGGCCTACAATGAGCAGTTCTTC

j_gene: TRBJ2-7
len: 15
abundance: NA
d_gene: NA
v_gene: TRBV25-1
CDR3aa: CASSEGAGILYEQYF
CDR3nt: TGTGCCAGCAGTGAAGGGGCGGGGATCCTATACGAGCAGTACTTC

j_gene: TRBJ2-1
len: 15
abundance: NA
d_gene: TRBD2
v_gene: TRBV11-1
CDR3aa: CASSHQREGLDEQFF
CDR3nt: TGTGCCAGCAGCCACCAGCGGGAGGGCCTGGATGAGCAGTTCTTC

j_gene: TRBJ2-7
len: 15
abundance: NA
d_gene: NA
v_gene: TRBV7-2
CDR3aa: CASSLGERVTYEQYF
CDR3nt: TGTGCCAGCAGCTTAGGGGAGCGGGTTACCTACGAGCAGTACTTC

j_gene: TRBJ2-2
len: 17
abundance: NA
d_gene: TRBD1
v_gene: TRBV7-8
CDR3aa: CASSVPRDRANTGELFF
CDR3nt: TGTGCCAGCAGCGTACCCAGGGACAGAGCGAACACCGGGGAGCTGTTTTTT

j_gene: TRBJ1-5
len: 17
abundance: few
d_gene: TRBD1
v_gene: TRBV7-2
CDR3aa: CASSPRGETGWDQPQHF
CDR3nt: TGTGCCAGCAGCCCCCGGGGTGAGACAGGGTGGGATCAGCCCCAGCATTTT

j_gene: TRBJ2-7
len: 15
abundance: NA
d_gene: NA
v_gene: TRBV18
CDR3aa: CASSPQDSRWYEQYF
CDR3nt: TGTGCCAGCTCACCACAAGACAGCCGATGGTACGAGCAGTACTTC

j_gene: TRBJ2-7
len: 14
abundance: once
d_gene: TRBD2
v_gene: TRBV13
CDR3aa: CASSPGLADYEQYF
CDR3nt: TGTGCCAGCAGCCCAGGACTAGCGGACTACGAGCAGTACTTC

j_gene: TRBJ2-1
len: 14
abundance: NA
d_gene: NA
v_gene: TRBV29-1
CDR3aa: CSVNKDSNHNEQFF
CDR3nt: TGCAGCGTTAATAAAGACAGTAACCACAATGAGCAGTTCTTC

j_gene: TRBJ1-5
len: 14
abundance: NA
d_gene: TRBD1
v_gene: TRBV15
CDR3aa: CATSGTGFNQPQHF
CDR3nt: TGTGCCACCAGTGGGACAGGGTTCAATCAGCCCCAGCATTTT

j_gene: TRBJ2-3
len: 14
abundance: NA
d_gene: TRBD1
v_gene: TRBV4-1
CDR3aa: CASSQKSGGDTQYF
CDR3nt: TGCGCCAGCAGCCAGAAGTCAGGGGGAGATACGCAGTATTTT

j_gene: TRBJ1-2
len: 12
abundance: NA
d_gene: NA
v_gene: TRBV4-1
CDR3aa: CASSQDGQLYTF
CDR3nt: TGCGCCAGCAGCCAAGATGGACAGCTCTACACCTTC

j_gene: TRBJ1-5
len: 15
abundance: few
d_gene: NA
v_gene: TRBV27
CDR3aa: CASSASTGLVQPQHF
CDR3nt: TGTGCCAGCAGTGCCTCAACAGGGCTGGTCCAGCCCCAGCATTTT

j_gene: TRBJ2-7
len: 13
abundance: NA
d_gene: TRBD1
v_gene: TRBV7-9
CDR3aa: CASSTGQSYEQYF
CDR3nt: TGTGCCAGCAGCACGGGACAGAGCTACGAGCAGTACTTC

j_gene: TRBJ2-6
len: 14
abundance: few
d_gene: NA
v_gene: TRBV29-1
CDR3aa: CSVVEPSGANVLTF
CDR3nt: TGCAGCGTTGTGGAGCCATCTGGGGCCAACGTCCTGACTTTC

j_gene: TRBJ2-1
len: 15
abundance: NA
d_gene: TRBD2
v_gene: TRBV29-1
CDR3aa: CSVVGLAGDYNEQFF
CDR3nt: TGCAGCGTTGTAGGTCTAGCGGGGGACTACAATGAGCAGTTCTTC

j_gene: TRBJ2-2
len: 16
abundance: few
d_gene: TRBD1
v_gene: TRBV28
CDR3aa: CASSGSGTGKTGELFF
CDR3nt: TGTGCCAGCAGTGGGTCCGGGACAGGAAAGACCGGGGAGCTGTTTTTT

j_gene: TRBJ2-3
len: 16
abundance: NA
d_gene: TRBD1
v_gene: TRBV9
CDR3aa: CASSGGTGGQTDTQYF
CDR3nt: TGTGCCAGCAGCGGTGGGACAGGGGGCCAGACAGATACGCAGTATTTT

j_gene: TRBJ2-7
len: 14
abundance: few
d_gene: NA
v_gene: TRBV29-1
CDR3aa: CSVGTPGAPYEQYF
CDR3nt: TGCAGCGTTGGTACCCCCGGGGCCCCCTACGAGCAGTACTTC

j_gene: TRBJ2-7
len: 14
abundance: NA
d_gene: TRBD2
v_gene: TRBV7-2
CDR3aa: CASSLGTSGSRLYF
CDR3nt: TGTGCCAGCAGCTTGGGGACTAGCGGGAGTAGGTTGTACTTC

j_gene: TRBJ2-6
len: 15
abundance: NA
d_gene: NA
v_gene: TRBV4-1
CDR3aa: CASSQTGNGANVLTF
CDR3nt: TGCGCCAGCAGCCAAACAGGGAATGGGGCCAACGTCCTGACTTTC

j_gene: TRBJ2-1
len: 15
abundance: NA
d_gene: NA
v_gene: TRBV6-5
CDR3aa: CASSRATTLNNEQFF
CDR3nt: TGTGCCAGCAGCCGCGCGACTACGCTTAATAATGAGCAGTTCTTC

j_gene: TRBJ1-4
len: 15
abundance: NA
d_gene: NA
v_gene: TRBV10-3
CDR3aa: CAISESPSEDEKLFF
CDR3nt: TGTGCCATCAGTGAGTCCCCGTCCGAAGATGAAAAACTGTTTTTT

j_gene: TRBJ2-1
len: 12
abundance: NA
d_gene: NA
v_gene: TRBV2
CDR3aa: CASSERSLEQFF
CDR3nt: TGTGCCAGCAGTGAGCGTTCGCTAGAGCAGTTCTTC

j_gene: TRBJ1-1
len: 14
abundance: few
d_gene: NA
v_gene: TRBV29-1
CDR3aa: CSVPGTETNTEAFF
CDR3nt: TGCAGCGTTCCAGGTACGGAGACGAACACTGAAGCTTTCTTT

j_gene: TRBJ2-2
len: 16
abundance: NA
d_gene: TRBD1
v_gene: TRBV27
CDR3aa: CASTLLSFRGIGELFF
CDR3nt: TGTGCCAGCACCCTACTCTCCTTCAGGGGGATCGGGGAGCTGTTTTTT

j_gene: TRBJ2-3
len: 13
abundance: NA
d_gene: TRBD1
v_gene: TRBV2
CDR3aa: CAIRQGVADTQYF
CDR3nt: TGTGCCATTCGACAGGGTGTGGCAGATACGCAGTATTTT

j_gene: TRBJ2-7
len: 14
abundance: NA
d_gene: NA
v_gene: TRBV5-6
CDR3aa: CASSLGGLSYEQYF
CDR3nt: TGTGCCAGCAGCTTAGGGGGACTCTCCTACGAGCAGTACTTC

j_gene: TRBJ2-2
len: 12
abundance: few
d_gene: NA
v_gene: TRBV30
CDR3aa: CAWSTNTGELFF
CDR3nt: TGTGCCTGGAGTACCAACACCGGGGAGCTGTTTTTT

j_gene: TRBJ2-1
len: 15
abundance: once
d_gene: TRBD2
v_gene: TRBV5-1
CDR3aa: CASSLGTSPWHEQFF
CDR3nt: TGCGCCAGCAGCCTGGGGACTAGCCCCTGGCATGAGCAGTTCTTC

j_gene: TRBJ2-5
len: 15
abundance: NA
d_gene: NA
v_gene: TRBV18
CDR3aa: CASSAWDREQETQYF
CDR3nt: TGTGCCAGCTCAGCTTGGGATCGCGAACAAGAGACCCAGTACTTC

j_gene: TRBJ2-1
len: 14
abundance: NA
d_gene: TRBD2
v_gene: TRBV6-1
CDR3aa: CASSTSGNYNEQFF
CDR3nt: TGTGCCAGCAGCACTAGCGGGAACTACAATGAGCAGTTCTTC

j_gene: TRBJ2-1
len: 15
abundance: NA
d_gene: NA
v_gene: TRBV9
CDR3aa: CASSVGKGAYNEQFF
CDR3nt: TGTGCCAGCAGCGTTGGAAAGGGGGCCTACAATGAGCAGTTCTTC

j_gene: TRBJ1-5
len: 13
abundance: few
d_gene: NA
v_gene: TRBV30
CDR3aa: CAWSIGWGQPQHF
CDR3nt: TGTGCCTGGAGTATCGGATGGGGGCAGCCCCAGCATTTT

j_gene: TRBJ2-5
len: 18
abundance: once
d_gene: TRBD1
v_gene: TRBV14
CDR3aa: CASSQDWRDRGAGRTQYF
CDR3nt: TGTGCCAGCAGCCAAGATTGGCGGGACAGGGGCGCGGGCAGGACCCAGTACTTC

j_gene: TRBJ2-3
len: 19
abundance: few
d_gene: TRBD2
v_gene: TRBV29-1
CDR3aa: CSVEDRSSGRGAGTDTQYF
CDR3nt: TGCAGCGTTGAAGATCGATCTAGCGGGAGAGGGGCTGGCACAGATACGCAGTATTTT

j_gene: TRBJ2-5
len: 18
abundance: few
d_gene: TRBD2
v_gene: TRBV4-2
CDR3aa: CASSQAWTSGSEVETQYF
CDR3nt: TGTGCCAGCAGCCAAGCGTGGACTAGCGGGAGTGAGGTAGAGACCCAGTACTTC

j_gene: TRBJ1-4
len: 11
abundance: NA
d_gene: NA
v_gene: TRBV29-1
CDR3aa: CSVGVGLQAIF
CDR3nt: TGCAGCGTCGGGGTGGGACTTCAGGCGATCTTT